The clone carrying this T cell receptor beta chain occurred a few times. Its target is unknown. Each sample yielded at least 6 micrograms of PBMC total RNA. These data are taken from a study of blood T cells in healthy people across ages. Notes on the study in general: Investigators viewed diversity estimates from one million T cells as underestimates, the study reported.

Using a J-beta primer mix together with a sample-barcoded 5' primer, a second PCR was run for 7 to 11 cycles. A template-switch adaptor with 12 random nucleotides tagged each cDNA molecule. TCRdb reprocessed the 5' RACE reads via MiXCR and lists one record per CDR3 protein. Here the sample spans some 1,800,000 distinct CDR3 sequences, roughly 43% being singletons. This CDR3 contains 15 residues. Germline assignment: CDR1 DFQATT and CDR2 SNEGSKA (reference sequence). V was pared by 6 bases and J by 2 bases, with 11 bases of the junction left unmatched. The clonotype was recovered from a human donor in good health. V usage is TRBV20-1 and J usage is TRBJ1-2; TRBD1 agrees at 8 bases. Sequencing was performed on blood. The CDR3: CSASMGTGRNYGYTF. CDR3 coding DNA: TGCAGTGCCAGCATGGGGACAGGCCGAAACTATGGCTACACCTTC.